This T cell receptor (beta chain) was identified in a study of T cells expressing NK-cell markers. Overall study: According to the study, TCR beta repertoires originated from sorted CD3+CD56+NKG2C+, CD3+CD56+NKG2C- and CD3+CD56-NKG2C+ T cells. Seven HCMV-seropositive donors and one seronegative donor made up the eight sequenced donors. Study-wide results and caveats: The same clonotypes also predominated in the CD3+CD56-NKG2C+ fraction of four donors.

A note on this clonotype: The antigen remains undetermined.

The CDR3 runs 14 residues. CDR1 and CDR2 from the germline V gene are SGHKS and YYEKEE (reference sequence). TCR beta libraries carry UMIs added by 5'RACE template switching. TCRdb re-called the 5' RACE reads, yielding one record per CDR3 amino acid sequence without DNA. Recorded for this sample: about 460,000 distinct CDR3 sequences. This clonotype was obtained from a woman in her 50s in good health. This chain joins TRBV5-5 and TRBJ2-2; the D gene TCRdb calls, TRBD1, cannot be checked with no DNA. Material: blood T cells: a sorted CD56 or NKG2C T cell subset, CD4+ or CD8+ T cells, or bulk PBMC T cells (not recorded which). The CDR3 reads CASGTIPPPGELFF.